The 5 T cell receptor beta chains reported below all come from one sample, sequenced in a study of blood T cell repertoires in COVID-19. TCRdb's copy holds only in-frame clones and misses some; the assay was immunoSEQ multiplex PCR. Of some 200,000 clones in the sample, about 86% were seen once. The sample consisted of peripheral blood. Source of these receptors: a man aged 25 to 40 with active or convalescent COVID-19.

The chain employs TRBV3-1 (or the pseudogene TRBV3-2) and TRBJ2-5; possibly TRBD1 for D (5 bases). Between the trimmed V and J ends, which lost 1 base and 2 bases, there was a span of 14 bases. The germline CDR1 and CDR2 sequences are LGHDT and YNNKEL (reference sequence). The CDR3 is 16 residues long. CDR3 bases: TGTGCCAGCAGCCAAGCGCGAGGACACGTACAAGAGACCCAGTACTTC. The encoded protein is CASSQARGHVQETQYF.

This clone has a handful of counts. This chain joins TRBV23-1 and TRBJ2-2, with 7 bases that match TRBD2. TRBV23-1 is an ORF for which the function is uncertain. The CDR3 sequence is 16 residues long. V lost 3 bases and J lost 0; bases outside the gene matches: 4. The CDR3 reads CASSHMLAANTGELFF. The CDR3, as DNA: TGCGCCAGCAGTCACATGCTAGCGGCGAACACCGGGGAGCTGTTTTTT.

V and J are TRBV6-6 and TRBJ2-7, with 7 bases lining up with TRBD1. There are 16 residues in the CDR3. The germline V gene has CDR1 MNHNY and CDR2 SVGAGI (reference sequence). The V segment lost 2 bases and the J segment 1 base; nucleotides outside the gene matches: 8. The CDR3 nucleotides are TGTGCCAGCAGTTACGGGCAGGGGGTCCTTTCCTACGAGCAGTACTTC. Translating it yields CASSYGQGVLSYEQYF.

V gene TRBV3-1 (or the pseudogene TRBV3-2) combines with J gene TRBJ2-7; 11 bases map to TRBD1. V was clipped by 4 bases and J by 5 bases; unmatched bases: 19. The length of the CDR3 is 19 residues. Germline V gives CDR1 LGHDT, CDR2 YNNKEL (reference sequence). The CDR3 protein is CASSLGQGQGDRGDNEQYF. The DNA of the CDR3 is TGTGCCAGCAGCCTGGGGCAGGGACAGGGGGACCGAGGGGACAACGAGCAGTACTTC.

This clone was seen a few times. The chain combines TRBV5-1 with TRBJ2-1, with 10 bases matching TRBD2. The CDR3 totals 13 residues. The V gene end was trimmed by 7 bases and the J gene end by 9 bases; junction bases not matched to a gene: 7. CDR1 and CDR2 (germline): SGHRS, YFSETQ. CDR3 sequence (DNA): TGCGCCAGCCGAGCGGGGGGGACTCCTGAGCAGTTCTTC. This sequence encodes CASRAGGTPEQFF.